The clone carrying this T cell receptor beta chain turned up a few times. CDR1 and CDR2 (germline): SGHRS, YFSETQ. This CDR3 is built from 15 residues. With 4 bases removed from V and 2 bases from J, the gap between germline ends came to 15 bases. The data are from a study of cytomegalovirus exposure and HLA in healthy donors. Though probably carrying unrecorded immune exposures, donors were nominally healthy at sampling. The PCR had 60 Vbeta and 13 Jbeta primers. This table comes from immunoSEQ multiplex PCR, and its TCRdb copy is limited to in-frame clones, with some not included. The sample records roughly 150,000 clones, about 72% being singletons.

Input material: PBMCs. This TCR was sampled from a man between 40 and 49 years old in good health and CMV-seronegative. The J gene is TRBJ1-2, the V gene TRBV5-1; perhaps TRBD1 as D (6 bases). This CDR3 is CASSRDNPGNYGYTF. As DNA, the CDR3 is TGCGCCAGCAGCCGGGACAATCCGGGAAACTATGGCTACACCTTC.